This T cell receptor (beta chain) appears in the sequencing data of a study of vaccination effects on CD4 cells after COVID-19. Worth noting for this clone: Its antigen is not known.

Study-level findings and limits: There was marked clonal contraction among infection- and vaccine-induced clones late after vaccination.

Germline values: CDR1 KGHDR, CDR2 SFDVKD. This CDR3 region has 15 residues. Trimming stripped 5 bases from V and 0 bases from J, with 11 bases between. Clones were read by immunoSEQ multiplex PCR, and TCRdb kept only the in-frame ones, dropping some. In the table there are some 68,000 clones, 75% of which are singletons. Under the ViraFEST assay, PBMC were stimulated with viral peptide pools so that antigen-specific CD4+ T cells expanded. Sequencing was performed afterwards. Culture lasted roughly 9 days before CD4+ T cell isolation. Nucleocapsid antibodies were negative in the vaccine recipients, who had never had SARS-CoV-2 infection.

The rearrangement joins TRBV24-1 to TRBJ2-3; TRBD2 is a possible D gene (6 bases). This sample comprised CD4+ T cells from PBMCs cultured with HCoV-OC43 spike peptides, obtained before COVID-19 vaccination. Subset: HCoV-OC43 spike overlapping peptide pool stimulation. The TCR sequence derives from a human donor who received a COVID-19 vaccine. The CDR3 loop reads CATSAEGSSTDTQYF. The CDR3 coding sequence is TGTGCCACCAGTGCGGAGGGATCTAGCACAGATACGCAGTATTTT.